Following are 17 T cell receptor beta chains from one sample sequenced in a study of blood T cell repertoires in COVID-19. The repertoire was sequenced with immunoSEQ multiplex PCR; TCRdb's copy has only in-frame clones and lacks some. Of about 99,000 clones in the sample, 91% were seen once. Source material: peripheral blood. These receptors all stem from a human donor in a cohort sampled during active COVID-19.

The chain employs TRBV10-1 and TRBJ1-1; D is uncertain. This CDR3 has 13 amino acids. From germline, CDR1 is WNHNN and CDR2 SYGVQD (reference sequence). The germline V and J ends were trimmed by 6 bases and 0 bases, with 8 bases remaining between them. CDR3 residues: CASRIGLNTEAFF. The CDR3 nucleotides are TGCGCCAGCAGAATCGGGTTGAACACTGAAGCTTTCTTT.

This sequence joins TRBV2 and TRBJ1-4; TRBD1 agrees at 7 bases. Germline-derived CDR1 and CDR2 are SNHLY and FYNNEI. V shed 6 bases and J 6 bases; nucleotides not matched to a gene: 13. CDR3 length: 16 residues. CDR3 DNA: TGTGCCAGCAGCTCCAGACAGGGCGGGAGGTATGAAAAACTGTTTTTT. Translated, it gives CASSSRQGGRYEKLFF. The whole variable domain, filled in from reference TRBV2 and TRBJ1-4, reads EPEVTQTPSHQVTQMGQEVILRCVPISNHLYFYWYRQILGQKVEFLVSFYNNEISEKSEIFDDQFSVERPDGSNFTLKIRSTKLEDSAMYFCASSSRQGGRYEKLFFGSGTQLSVL.

This clone occurred once. V gene TRBV10-3 combines with J gene TRBJ1-5; D is undetermined. V lost 4 bases and J lost 4, with 11 bases in between. The CDR3 consists of 14 residues. In germline, CDR1 is ENHRY, CDR2 SYGVKD. The CDR3 sequence: CAISAQETNQPQHF. CDR3 DNA: TGTGCCATCAGTGCCCAGGAAACGAATCAGCCCCAGCATTTT.

The J gene is TRBJ2-1, the V gene TRBV9; 7 bases are a match to TRBD2. The CDR3 sequence is 13 residues long. Trimming removed 7 bases from V and 9 bases from J; junction bases left unmatched: 10. CDR1 and CDR2 (germline): SGDLS, YYNGEE. The CDR3 region is CASGTVAGREQFF. The CDR3 DNA reads TGTGCCAGCGGAACCGTAGCGGGTCGTGAGCAGTTCTTC.

This chain uses TRBV5-1 with TRBJ2-5; 7 positions agree with TRBD1. This CDR3 has 14 residues. Germline V CDR1 and CDR2: SGHRS, YFSETQ. Unmatched junction bases numbered 9, after V lost 6 bases and J lost 4 bases. CDR3 coding DNA: TGCGCCAGCACGACGACAGGGAGCGGAGAGACCCAGTACTTC. Translation: CASTTTGSGETQYF.

The genes are TRBV5-8 and TRBJ2-1, with a tentative D call TRBD2 (6 bases). Trimming stripped 0 bases from V and 0 bases from J, with 22 bases between. The germline V gene has CDR1 SGHTS and CDR2 YDEGEE. This CDR3 is built from 20 residues. The CDR3 loop is CASSLAPYVFEEGSYNEQFF. The CDR3 DNA reads as TGTGCCAGCAGCTTGGCCCCCTATGTGTTTGAGGAGGGCTCCTACAATGAGCAGTTCTTC.

The V call is TRBV6-4, the J call TRBJ2-7, with 7 bases that match TRBD2. The V and J ends lost 6 bases and 3 bases, in that order; junction bases with no gene match: 11. Germline-derived CDR1 and CDR2 are MRHNA and SNTAGT. The CDR3 runs to 15 residues. The DNA for the CDR3 is TGTGCCAGCAGCGCCTGGCCGGGGGGAAGCTACGAGCAGTACTTC. This gives the protein CASSAWPGGSYEQYF.

This clone has just one count. The chain links TRBV28 to TRBJ2-7; D unresolved. The V gene's germline CDR1 is MDHEN and CDR2 SYDVKM. This CDR3 spans 12 amino acids. V lost 8 bases and J 3 bases, leaving 11 bases between the germline ends. CDR3 DNA sequence: TGTGCCAGCCGTACAACTAACTACGAGCAGTACTTC. As protein: CASRTTNYEQYF.

The chain is built from TRBV16 and TRBJ2-1, with TRBD2 matching 10 bases. V was clipped by 3 bases and J by 0 bases; unmatched bases: 23. The length of the CDR3 is 23 residues. CDR1 KGHSY and CDR2 FQNENV come from the germline V gene. CDR3 in amino acids: CASSQRWVSDEREGKSSYNEQFF. In nucleotides, the CDR3 is TGTGCCAGCAGCCAGAGATGGGTCTCCGACGAGCGGGAGGGAAAGAGCTCCTACAATGAGCAGTTCTTC. The whole variable domain, filled in from reference TRBV16 and TRBJ2-1, reads GEEVAQTPKHLVRGEGQKAKLYCAPIKGHSYVFWYQQVLKNEFKFLISFQNENVFDETGMPKERFSAKCLPNSPCSLEIQATKLEDSAVYFCASSQRWVSDEREGKSSYNEQFFGPGTRLTVL.

This clone was detected only once. At one boundary the junction diverges from the germline segment, which might be a read error. The gene calls are TRBV19 and TRBJ1-1; D is unclear. CDR3 length: 13 residues. Germline CDR1 is LNHDA and CDR2 is SQIVND (reference sequence). The chain's CDR3 is CATRPGPNAEAFF. The CDR3 DNA is TGTGCCACCCGTCCGGGTCCGAACGCTGAAGCTTTCTTT.

The chain links TRBV5-4 to TRBJ1-6; the match to TRBD1 covers 9 bases. With 4 bases clipped from V and 10 bases from J, the junction kept 3 bases outside the gene matches. Per germline, CDR1 SGHNT and CDR2 YYREEE (reference sequence). This CDR3 is 13 amino acids long. The CDR3 region has the DNA TGTGCCAGCAGCGGGGGGACAGGGTCACCCCTCCACTTT. Protein: CASSGGTGSPLHF.

V and J are TRBV19 and TRBJ1-2, with D possibly TRBD1 on 5 matching bases. V was trimmed by 8 bases and J by 7 bases, leaving 14 bases between them. CDR1 is LNHDA, CDR2 SQIVND, per germline (reference sequence). The CDR3 contains 12 residues. As DNA, the CDR3 is TGTGCCAGTGGCCGGGGGATATCTGGCTACACCTTC. Translated, it gives CASGRGISGYTF.

This chain uses TRBV3-1 (or the pseudogene TRBV3-2) with TRBJ2-1; 8 bases fit TRBD1. V gave up 7 bases and J gave up 5 bases; unmatched junction bases: 10. Looked up from germline, CDR1 is LGHDT and CDR2 is YNNKEL (reference sequence). The CDR3 spans 15 residues. The chain's CDR3 is CASIDGQGSHNEQFF. For the CDR3, the DNA is TGTGCCAGCATAGACGGACAGGGAAGCCACAATGAGCAGTTCTTC.

V and J are TRBV30 and TRBJ1-5; weak D call: TRBD1 (6 bases). Germline loops: CDR1 GTSNPN, CDR2 SVGIG (reference sequence). CDR3 length: 16 residues. V was cut by 5 bases and J by 2 bases, with 19 bases left in between. CDR3 sequence: CAWDGAAGDGNQPQHF. In DNA form, the CDR3 reads TGTGCCTGGGACGGGGCGGCAGGGGATGGCAATCAGCCCCAGCATTTT.

The V call is TRBV6-6, the J call TRBJ2-2, with 7 bases matching TRBD2. CDR1 is MNHNY, CDR2 SVGAGI, per germline (reference sequence). Unmatched junction bases numbered 4, after V lost 5 bases and J lost 1 base. The CDR3 is 15 residues long. This chain's CDR3 is CASSRRGENTGELFF. DNA of the CDR3: TGTGCCAGCAGTCGCCGGGGGGAGAACACCGGGGAGCTGTTTTTT.

V and J are TRBV7-8 and TRBJ1-2; the match to TRBD1 covers 7 bases. The CDR3 extends over 14 amino acids. The germline V gene has CDR1 SGHVS and CDR2 FQNEAQ. V shed 1 base, J shed 5 bases, and the junction held 4 bases outside the gene matches. The CDR3 reads CASSLEQGPYGYTF. The CDR3 DNA follows: TGTGCCAGCAGCTTAGAACAGGGGCCTTATGGCTACACCTTC.

CDR3 loop: CASSHVPRGQFEQYF. The CDR3 coding sequence is TGTGCCAGCAGCCACGTCCCCAGGGGGCAGTTCGAGCAGTACTTC. The rearrangement joins TRBV28 to TRBJ2-7, with 8 bases fitting TRBD1. J lost 6 bases, V lost 6 bases, and 13 bases had no gene match. The germline V gene encodes CDR1 MDHEN and CDR2 SYDVKM. CDR3 length equals 15 residues.